These 2 T cell receptor beta chains were sequenced from one sample in a study of regulatory T cells in long-lasting Graves disease. Specified time point: newly diagnosed GD, antithyroid drugs for less than 3 months. Following extraction of RNA from PBMCs, that RNA was used to make the TCR library. CDR3 regions were amplified by Arm-PCR using iRepertoire HTBI primers to build TCR beta libraries. TCRdb reprocessed the multiplex PCR reads with MiXCR, giving one entry per CDR3 protein. Among hundreds of thousands of distinct CDR3 sequences listed, roughly 13% were seen once. The sample also formed part of further work on T cells in Graves' hyperthyroidism and ophthalmopathy.

The source was peripheral blood mononuclear cells (PBMCs), collected at new diagnosis, from a patient treated with antithyroid drugs. These receptor sequences come from a man aged 30-40 years with Graves disease.

This clonotype was picked up many times. The V and J genes are TRBV15 and TRBJ2-1; D not certain. Germline values: CDR1 LNHNV, CDR2 YYDKDF (reference sequence). The CDR3 has 15 amino acids. V lost 3 bases and J lost 7, with 16 bases in between. The chain's CDR3 is CATSSQQETGNEQFF. The CDR3 DNA reads as TGTGCCACCAGCAGCCAACAAGAGACGGGTAATGAGCAGTTCTTC. The full variable domain, completed using reference TRBV15 and TRBJ2-1, is DAMVIQNPRYQVTQFGKPVTLSCSQTLNHNVMYWYQQKSSQAPKLLFHYYDKDFNNEADTPDNFQSRRPNTSFCFLDIRSPGLGDTAMYLCATSSQQETGNEQFFGPGTRLTVL.

This clonotype was picked up many times. V gene TRBV20-1 combines with J gene TRBJ2-3; tentative D call: TRBD1 (5 bases). The CDR3 is 11 amino acids. V lost 7 bases and J 7 bases, leaving 12 bases between the germline ends. CDR1 and CDR2 from the germline V gene are DFQATT and SNEGSKA (reference sequence). The CDR3 sequence is CSGQGVNTQYF. As DNA, the CDR3 is TGCAGTGGGCAAGGGGTAAATACGCAGTATTTT.